The TCR beta chain described here comes from a study of T cells in Graves' hyperthyroidism and ophthalmopathy. This clonotype showed up just a few times. Amplified regions were TCR beta CDR3 sequences from RNA transcripts. A set of HTBI primers served as the primers for a first-round RT-PCR of the TCR CDR3. TCRdb reanalysed the multiplex PCR reads using MiXCR and keeps one entry per CDR3 protein. The profile shows some 510,000 distinct CDR3 sequences, more than 20% of them singletons. Trimming removed 3 bases at V and 5 bases at J, with 14 bases between. This CDR3 is 14 amino acids long. V usage is TRBV12-3 or TRBV12-4 and J usage is TRBJ2-7; the D is unclear. Sample: blood. The clonotype comes from a young man with Graves' hyperthyroidism. The CDR3 region is CASSFRLQGDEQYF. The DNA for the CDR3 is TGTGCCAGCAGTTTCCGACTTCAAGGCGACGAGCAGTACTTC.